This is a list of T cell receptor beta chains from one sample in a study of OX40 agonist ivuxolimab in advanced cancers. Data came from immunoSEQ multiplex PCR; TCRdb stores just in-frame clones and leaves some out. The data hold 7,000 to 9,500 clones, with approximately 84% observed a single time. The source material was CD4+ or CD8+ T cells sorted from blood, sampled in a trial of the OX40 agonist ivuxolimab. These receptors originate from an adult with an advanced solid tumor such as melanoma, head and neck, liver or kidney cancer. The CDR3 runs from the conserved cysteine through the conserved F or W. Fields, in order: J gene, V gene, clone size, D gene, CDR3 DNA, CDR3 protein. The D gene is left open where the match is weak. For some rows the clone size is stated as once, few or many, or as a class when expanded; others skip it.

J: TRBJ2-5
V: TRBV9
size: large
D: -
DNA: TGTGCCAGCAGCGTAGATCCCCACACCGGGTTGAAAGAGACCCAGTACTTC
CDR3: CASSVDPHTGLKETQYF

J: TRBJ2-5
V: TRBV7-7
size: once
D: -
DNA: TGTGCTAGCAGCTTTTCGGCAGCAGTCCAAGAGACCCAGTACTTC
CDR3: CASSFSAAVQETQYF

J: TRBJ2-1
V: TRBV9
size: -
D: -
DNA: TGTGCCAGCAGCGTAGCGGGGTCCTACAATGAGCAGTTCTTC
CDR3: CASSVAGSYNEQFF

J: TRBJ2-7
V: TRBV11-1
size: -
D: -
DNA: TGTGCCAGCAGCTTAGTTGGACCTAACTACGAGCAGTACTTC
CDR3: CASSLVGPNYEQYF

J: TRBJ2-2
V: TRBV7-3
size: -
D: -
DNA: TGTGCCAGCAGCTTACTCTCCTACACCGGGGAGCTGTTTTTT
CDR3: CASSLLSYTGELFF

J: TRBJ2-3
V: TRBV7-9
size: few
D: TRBD2
DNA: TGTGCCAGCAGCTCAACTAGCGGGAGGTACCCAGATACGCAGTATTTT
CDR3: CASSSTSGRYPDTQYF

J: TRBJ2-3
V: TRBV7-9
size: -
D: TRBD2
DNA: TGTGCCAGCAGCACCACAGAACCTACAGCGGGAGTTGATACGCAGTATTTT
CDR3: CASSTTEPTAGVDTQYF

J: TRBJ2-7
V: TRBV2
size: -
D: -
DNA: TGTGCCTCCTTCTTACAGCCGAAAAGCTCCTACGAGCAGTACTTC
CDR3: CASFLQPKSSYEQYF

J: TRBJ2-1
V: TRBV11-1
size: -
D: -
DNA: TGTGCCAGCAGCTTATTGTCCGAAGACAATGAGCAGTTCTTC
CDR3: CASSLLSEDNEQFF

J: TRBJ2-5
V: TRBV7-9
size: -
D: TRBD2
DNA: TGTGCCAACAGGGAGCGGGAGGCGGAAGAGACCCAGTACTTC
CDR3: CANREREAEETQYF

J: TRBJ1-1
V: TRBV5-5
size: -
D: -
DNA: TGTGCCAGCAGCTTTCTGTCTGGGCCCAACACTGAAGCTTTCTTT
CDR3: CASSFLSGPNTEAFF

J: TRBJ1-3
V: TRBV28
size: -
D: -
DNA: TGTGCCAGCAGTTTCCCCGGGCTAATGGGTTACACCATATATTTT
CDR3: CASSFPGLMGYTIYF

J: TRBJ1-2
V: TRBV30
size: -
D: TRBD1
DNA: TGTGCCTGGAGTACAGGGGATGGCTACACCTTC
CDR3: CAWSTGDGYTF

J: TRBJ2-7
V: TRBV29-1
size: once
D: -
DNA: TGCAGCGTTGGAGAGTTTGGGACCTTGTACTTC
CDR3: CSVGEFGTLYF

J: TRBJ2-2
V: TRBV25-1
size: -
D: TRBD2
DNA: TGTGCCAGCAGTCCTCTCGCAGCGGGAGAAACCGGGGAGCTGTTTTTT
CDR3: CASSPLAAGETGELFF

J: TRBJ2-1
V: TRBV5-1
size: -
D: TRBD2
DNA: TGCGCCAGCAGCCCGACTAGCGGGAGACCAGTGGCCTACAATGAGCAGTTCTTC
CDR3: CASSPTSGRPVAYNEQFF

J: TRBJ2-5
V: TRBV6-5
size: -
D: TRBD2
DNA: TGTGCCAGCAGTTACTCAGCGGGAGGGGGGGAGACCCAGTACTTC
CDR3: CASSYSAGGGETQYF

J: TRBJ2-5
V: TRBV21-1
size: -
D: -
DNA: TGTGCCAACAGCCGCGGGGATCCGACCCAGTACTTC
CDR3: CANSRGDPTQYF

J: TRBJ2-3
V: TRBV7-6
size: -
D: -
DNA: TGTGCCAGCAGCTTAGAACTAGCTACAGATACGCAGTATTTT
CDR3: CASSLELATDTQYF

J: TRBJ2-7
V: TRBV2
size: few
D: -
DNA: TGTGCCGGTGGGAGTGGCTACGAGCAGTACTTC
CDR3: CAGGSGYEQYF

J: TRBJ1-1
V: TRBV6-5
size: once
D: -
DNA: TGTGCCAGCAGTGGAGGGGCTTTCTTT
CDR3: CASSGGAFF

J: TRBJ1-1
V: TRBV18
size: -
D: -
DNA: TGTGCCAGCTCACCAAGCCTGAGTTCTCAAGTGGACACTGAAGCTTTCTTT
CDR3: CASSPSLSSQVDTEAFF

J: TRBJ1-5
V: TRBV2
size: -
D: -
DNA: TGTGCCAGCAGTGAGCAGCAGACCCCAGGTCAGCCCCAGCATTTT
CDR3: CASSEQQTPGQPQHF

J: TRBJ2-1
V: TRBV4-1
size: -
D: TRBD2
DNA: TGCGCCAGCAGCCAAGACGGGGGGAGGCTTGATGAGCAGTTCTTC
CDR3: CASSQDGGRLDEQFF

J: TRBJ2-1
V: TRBV5-1
size: -
D: TRBD2
DNA: TGCGCCAGCAGCTTGGACCTAGCGGGAGCCCCTCCCTACAATGAGCAGTTCTTC
CDR3: CASSLDLAGAPPYNEQFF

J: TRBJ1-2
V: TRBV21-1
size: once
D: -
DNA: TGTGCCAGCAGACTGACAGGGCCCTATGGCTACACCTTC
CDR3: CASRLTGPYGYTF

J: TRBJ2-1
V: TRBV19
size: -
D: TRBD2
DNA: TGTGCCAGTAGTATATCGCCGGGACTAGCGGCGTACAATGAGCAGTTCTTC
CDR3: CASSISPGLAAYNEQFF

J: TRBJ2-3
V: TRBV9
size: -
D: -
DNA: TGTGCCAGCAGCGCCCTTGCCGATACGCAGTATTTT
CDR3: CASSALADTQYF

J: TRBJ1-4
V: TRBV27
size: -
D: -
DNA: TGTGCCAGCAGTAGAGACAGGCAGCCCAGAGTAAAGGATGAAAAACTGTTTTTT
CDR3: CASSRDRQPRVKDEKLFF

J: TRBJ1-3
V: TRBV7-9
size: -
D: -
DNA: TGTGCCAGCACCATGGGGAGTGACTCTGGAAACACCATATATTTT
CDR3: CASTMGSDSGNTIYF

J: TRBJ2-5
V: TRBV9
size: -
D: -
DNA: TGTGCCAGCAGCGTGGCTAGCCAACAAGAGACCCAGTACTTC
CDR3: CASSVASQQETQYF

J: TRBJ2-7
V: TRBV5-4
size: -
D: TRBD2
DNA: TGTGCCAGCAGCGCTAGCGGGAGTACAAGGTCCTACGAGCAGTACTTC
CDR3: CASSASGSTRSYEQYF

J: TRBJ1-6
V: TRBV4-2
size: -
D: TRBD1
DNA: TGTGCCAGCAGCCAAGATCATGGACAGGGGGCTTCACCCCTCCACTTT
CDR3: CASSQDHGQGASPLHF

J: TRBJ2-7
V: TRBV9
size: -
D: -
DNA: TGTGCCAGCAGCCCTTACCTACTCGGGTACGAGCAGTACTTC
CDR3: CASSPYLLGYEQYF

J: TRBJ2-1
V: TRBV27
size: -
D: TRBD2
DNA: TGTGCCAGCAGATACGCGGGAGTGCAAAATGAGCAGTTCTTC
CDR3: CASRYAGVQNEQFF

J: TRBJ1-5
V: TRBV19
size: -
D: TRBD1
DNA: TGTGCCAGTAGTCTAGGACAGGGTACGGGACAGCCCCAGCATTTT
CDR3: CASSLGQGTGQPQHF

J: TRBJ2-3
V: TRBV7-9
size: -
D: TRBD2
DNA: TGTGCCAGCAGCTTCCCGACTAGCGGCACAGATACGCAGTATTTT
CDR3: CASSFPTSGTDTQYF